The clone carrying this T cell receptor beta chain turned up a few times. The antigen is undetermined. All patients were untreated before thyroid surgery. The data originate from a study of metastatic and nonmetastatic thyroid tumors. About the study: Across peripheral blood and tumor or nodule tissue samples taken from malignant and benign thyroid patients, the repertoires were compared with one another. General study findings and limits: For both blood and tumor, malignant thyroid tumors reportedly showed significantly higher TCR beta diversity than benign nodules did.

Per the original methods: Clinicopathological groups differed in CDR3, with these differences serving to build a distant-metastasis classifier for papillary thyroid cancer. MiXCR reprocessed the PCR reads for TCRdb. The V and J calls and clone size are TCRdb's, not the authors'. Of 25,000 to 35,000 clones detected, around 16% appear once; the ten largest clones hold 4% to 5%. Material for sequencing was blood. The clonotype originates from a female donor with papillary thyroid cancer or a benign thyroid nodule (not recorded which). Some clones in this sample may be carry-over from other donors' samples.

The CDR3 DNA reads as TGTGCCAGCAGCCACCGGGACCGAAACTACGAGCAGTACTTC. Amino acid sequence: CASSHRDRNYEQYF. The gene calls are TRBV7-9 and TRBJ2-7, with D possibly called TRBD1 or TRBD2 (5 bases each). The CDR3 sequence is 14 residues long. V was clipped by 5 bases and J by 3 bases, with 14 bases between them. The V gene's germline CDR1 is SEHNR and CDR2 FQNEAQ (reference sequence).